The source of this TCR beta chain is a study of beta chain features in type 1 diabetes. Germline CDR1 SGHDT, CDR2 YYEEEE. V lost 2 bases and J 0 bases, leaving 6 bases between the germline ends. The CDR3 contains 14 residues. Broader study findings: TCRB rearrangement may or may not be influenced by HLA type; here this remained unresolved. Relative to healthy donors, patients appeared to have naive, central memory and Treg TCRB repertoires that were more similar.

This clone was picked up a small number of times. The antigen remains undetermined. The authors reverse transcribed all of the isolated RNA, so sequencing captured expressed TCRB transcripts. Sequencing used immunoSEQ multiplex PCR; TCRdb keeps in-frame clones, though not all of them. Of 120,000 to 150,000 clones detected, less than 8.5% appear once; the ten largest clones hold approximately 1.5%. The V and J genes are TRBV5-6 and TRBJ2-4; maybe TRBD2 (5 bases). The sequence came from a woman aged 25 to 45 in good health. Sequenced material: central memory CD4+ T cells from blood. In nucleotides, the CDR3 is TGTGCCAGCAGCTTTCGGGGAGCCAAAAACATTCAGTACTTC. This gives the protein CASSFRGAKNIQYF.